These 6 T cell receptor beta chains were sequenced from one sample in a study of blood T cell repertoires in COVID-19. Assay used: immunoSEQ multiplex PCR; TCRdb lists only in-frame clones, some missing. The table lists roughly 240,000 clones, approximately 90% of them singletons. The sample comprised PBMCs or T cells enriched from blood (not recorded which). The origin of the receptors is a woman in her 40s with acute COVID-19.

This chain links TRBV27 with TRBJ2-7, with 8 bases identical to TRBD1. This CDR3 region has 13 residues. In germline, CDR1 is MNHEY, CDR2 SMNVEV (reference sequence). After removal of 6 bases from V and 5 bases from J, the junction contained 6 bases not matched to a gene. The CDR3 here is CASRVAGGDEQYV. The CDR3 DNA sequence: TGTGCCAGCAGGGTCGCAGGGGGCGACGAGCAGTACGTC.

This chain links TRBV5-1 with TRBJ2-7; 7 nucleotides align to TRBD1. J lost 1 base, V lost 5 bases, and 6 bases had no gene match. This CDR3 comprises 14 residues. Germline V lookup: CDR1 SGHRS, CDR2 YFSETQ. CDR3 nucleotide sequence: TGCGCCAGCAGGGCGTTGGGACAGTCCTACGAGCAGTACTTC. Encoded protein: CASRALGQSYEQYF.

This chain joins TRBV2 and TRBJ2-2, with a tentative D call TRBD2 (7 bases). Per the germline V gene, CDR1 is SNHLY and CDR2 is FYNNEI. Trimming stripped 7 bases from V and 1 base from J, with 16 bases between. The CDR3 is 16 residues long. The CDR3 spells CASITRGGVNTGELFF. The DNA for the CDR3 is TGTGCCAGCATAACGAGAGGGGGGGTGAACACCGGGGAGCTGTTTTTT.

This chain connects TRBV6-5 to TRBJ2-3, with 9 bases fitting TRBD2. Germline CDR1 MNHEY, CDR2 SVGAGI. V lost 1 base and J lost 2; bases outside the gene matches: 4. The CDR3 has 16 residues. CDR3 DNA sequence: TGTGCCAGCAGTTACTTTTCTAGCGGGGTCACAGATACGCAGTATTTT. Encoded protein: CASSYFSSGVTDTQYF.

The rearrangement joins TRBV3-1 (or the pseudogene TRBV3-2) to TRBJ2-2, with TRBD2 identical over 9 bases. Trimming removed 0 bases from V and 0 bases from J; junction bases left unmatched: 5. CDR1 is LGHDT, CDR2 YNNKEL, per germline (reference sequence). The CDR3 has 18 amino acids. CDR3 loop: CASSQDSGGTSNTGELFF. In DNA form, the CDR3 reads TGTGCCAGCAGCCAAGACAGCGGGGGGACGTCGAACACCGGGGAGCTGTTTTTT.

The rearrangement uses TRBV14 and TRBJ1-6, with 7 bases that match TRBD1. The CDR3 runs to 15 residues. Germline loops: CDR1 SGHDN, CDR2 FVKESK. With 4 bases clipped from V and 4 bases from J, the junction kept 4 bases outside the gene matches. CDR3 nucleotides: TGTGCCAGCAGCCGAGGGACAGTATATAATTCACCCCTCCACTTT. Its protein product is CASSRGTVYNSPLHF.